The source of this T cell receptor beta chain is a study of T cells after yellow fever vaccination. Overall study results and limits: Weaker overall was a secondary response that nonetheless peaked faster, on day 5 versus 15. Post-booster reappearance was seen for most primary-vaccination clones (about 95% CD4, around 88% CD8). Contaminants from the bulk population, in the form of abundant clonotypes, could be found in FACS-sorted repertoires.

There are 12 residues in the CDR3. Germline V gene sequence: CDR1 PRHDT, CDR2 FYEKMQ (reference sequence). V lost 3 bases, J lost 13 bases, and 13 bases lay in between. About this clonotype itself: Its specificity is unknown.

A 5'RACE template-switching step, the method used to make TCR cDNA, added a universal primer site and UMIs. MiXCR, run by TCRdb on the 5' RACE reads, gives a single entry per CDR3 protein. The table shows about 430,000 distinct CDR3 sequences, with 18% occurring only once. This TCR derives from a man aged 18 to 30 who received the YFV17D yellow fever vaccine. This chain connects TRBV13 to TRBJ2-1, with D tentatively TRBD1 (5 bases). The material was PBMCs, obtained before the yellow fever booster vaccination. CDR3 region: CASSFKAGNQFF. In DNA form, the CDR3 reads TGTGCCAGCAGCTTCAAGGCAGGGAATCAGTTCTTC.